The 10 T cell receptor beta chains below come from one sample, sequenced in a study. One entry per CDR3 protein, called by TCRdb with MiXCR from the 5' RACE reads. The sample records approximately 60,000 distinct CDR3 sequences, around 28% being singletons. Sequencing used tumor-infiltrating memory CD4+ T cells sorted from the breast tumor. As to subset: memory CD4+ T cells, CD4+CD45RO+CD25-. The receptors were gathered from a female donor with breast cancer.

CDR3 loop: CASSRDREFEAFF. CDR3 coding DNA: TGTGCCAGCAGTAGGGACAGGGAATTTGAAGCTTTCTTT. V usage is TRBV6-5 and J usage is TRBJ1-1, with 9 bases aligning to TRBD1. The CDR3 consists of 13 residues. With V trimmed by 5 bases and J by 7 bases, 5 bases remained unmatched. The germline V gene has CDR1 MNHEY and CDR2 SVGAGI.

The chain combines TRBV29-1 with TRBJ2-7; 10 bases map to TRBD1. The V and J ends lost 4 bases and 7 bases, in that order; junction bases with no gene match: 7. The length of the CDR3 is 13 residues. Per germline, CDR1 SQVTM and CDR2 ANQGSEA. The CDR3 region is CSVADRGKGEQYF. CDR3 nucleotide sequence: TGCAGCGTTGCGGACAGGGGGAAGGGTGAGCAGTACTTC.

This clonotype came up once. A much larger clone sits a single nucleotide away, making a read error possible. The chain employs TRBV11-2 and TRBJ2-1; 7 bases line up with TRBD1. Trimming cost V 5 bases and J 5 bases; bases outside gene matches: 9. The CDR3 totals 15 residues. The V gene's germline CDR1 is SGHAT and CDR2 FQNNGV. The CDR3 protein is CASSRVGQRDNEQFF. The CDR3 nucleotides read TGTGCCAGCAGCCGAGTGGGACAGAGAGACAATGAGCAGTTCTTC.

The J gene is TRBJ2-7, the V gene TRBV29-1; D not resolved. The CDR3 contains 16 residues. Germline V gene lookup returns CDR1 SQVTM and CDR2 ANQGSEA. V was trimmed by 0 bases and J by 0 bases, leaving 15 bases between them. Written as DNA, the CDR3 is TGCAGCGTTGAAGATCTGAAAGATTTTAGCTCCTACGAGCAGTACTTC. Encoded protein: CSVEDLKDFSSYEQYF.

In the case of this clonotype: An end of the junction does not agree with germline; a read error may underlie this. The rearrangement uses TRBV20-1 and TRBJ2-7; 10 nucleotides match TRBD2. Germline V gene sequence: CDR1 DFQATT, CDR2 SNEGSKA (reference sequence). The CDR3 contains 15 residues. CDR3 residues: CSASASGSTSSEQYF. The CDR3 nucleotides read TGCAGTGCTAGTGCTAGCGGGAGTACATCCTCCGAGCAGTACTTC.

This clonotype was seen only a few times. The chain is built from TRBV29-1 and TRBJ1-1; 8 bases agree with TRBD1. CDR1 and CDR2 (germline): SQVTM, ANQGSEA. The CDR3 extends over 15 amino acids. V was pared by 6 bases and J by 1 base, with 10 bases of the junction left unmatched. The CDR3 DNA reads TGCAGCGTGACCGCAGGGGGCTTCACGAACACTGAAGCTTTCTTT. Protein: CSVTAGGFTNTEAFF. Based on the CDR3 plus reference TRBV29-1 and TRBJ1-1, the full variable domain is SAVISQKPSRDICQRGTSLTIQCQVDSQVTMMFWYRQQPGQSLTLIATANQGSEATYESGFVIDKFPISRPNLTFSTLTVSNMSPEDSSIYLCSVTAGGFTNTEAFFGQGTRLTVV.

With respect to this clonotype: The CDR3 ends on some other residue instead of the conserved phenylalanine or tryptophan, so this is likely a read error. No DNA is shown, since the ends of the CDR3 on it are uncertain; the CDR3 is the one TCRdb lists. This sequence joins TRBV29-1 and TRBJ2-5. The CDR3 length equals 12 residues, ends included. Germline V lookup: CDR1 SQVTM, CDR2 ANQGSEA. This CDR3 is CSVFHGQETRYL.

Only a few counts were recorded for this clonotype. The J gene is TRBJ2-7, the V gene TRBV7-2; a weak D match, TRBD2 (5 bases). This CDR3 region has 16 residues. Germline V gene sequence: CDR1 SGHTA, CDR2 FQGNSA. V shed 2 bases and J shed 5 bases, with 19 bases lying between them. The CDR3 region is CASSLKVGGFGNEQYF. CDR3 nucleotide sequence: TGTGCCAGCAGCTTAAAAGTCGGCGGGTTTGGCAACGAGCAGTACTTC. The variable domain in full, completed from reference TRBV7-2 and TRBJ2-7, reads GAGVSQSPSNKVTEKGKDVELRCDPISGHTALYWYRQSLGQGLEFLIYFQGNSAPDKSGLPSDRFSAERTGGSVSTLTIQRTQQEDSAVYLCASSLKVGGFGNEQYFGPGTRLTVT.

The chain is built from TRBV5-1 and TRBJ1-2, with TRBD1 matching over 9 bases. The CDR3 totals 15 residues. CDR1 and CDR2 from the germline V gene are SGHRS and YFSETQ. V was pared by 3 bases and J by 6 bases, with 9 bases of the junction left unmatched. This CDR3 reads CASSSAGTGTDGYTF. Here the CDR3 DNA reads TGCGCCAGCAGCTCCGCCGGGACAGGGACGGATGGCTACACCTTC.

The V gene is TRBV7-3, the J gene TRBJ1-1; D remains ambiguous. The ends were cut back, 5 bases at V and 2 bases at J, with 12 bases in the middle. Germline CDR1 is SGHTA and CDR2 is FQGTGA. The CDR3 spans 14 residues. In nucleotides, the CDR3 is TGTGCCAGCAGCCTCACCGGGTTTAACACTGAAGCTTTCTTT. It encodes CASSLTGFNTEAFF. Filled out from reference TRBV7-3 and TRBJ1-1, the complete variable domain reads GAGVSQTPSNKVTEKGKYVELRCDPISGHTALYWYRQSLGQGPEFLIYFQGTGAADDSGLPNDRFFAVRPEGSVSTLKIQRTERGDSAVYLCASSLTGFNTEAFFGQGTRLTVV.